A selection of T cell receptor beta chains follows, all from one sample in a study of blood T cells in healthy people across ages. TCRdb passed the 5' RACE reads through MiXCR, listing each CDR3 protein once. The sample gives 1,500,000 or so distinct CDR3 sequences, around 40% of which show up once; under 5% is in the top ten. Sequences were obtained from blood. These receptors were obtained from a woman aged 18-30 years in good health. Both conserved end residues are part of each CDR3. A D gene is named only where the DNA matches it firmly. Size is omitted from some rows. Given values are once, few, many or a class for expanded clones.

v_call: TRBV6-5
j_call: TRBJ1-2
clone_size: NA
d_call: NA
cdr3_nt: TGTGCCAGCAGTTACGGAAGGAGCAGGGCCCATGGCTACACCTTC
cdr3_aa: CASSYGRSRAHGYTF

v_call: TRBV6-2/TRBV6-3
j_call: TRBJ1-2
clone_size: NA
d_call: NA
cdr3_nt: TGTGCCAGCCAGGGGCTCGACTATGGCTACACCTTC
cdr3_aa: CASQGLDYGYTF

v_call: TRBV6-6
j_call: TRBJ1-1
clone_size: NA
d_call: TRBD1
cdr3_nt: TGTGCCAGCAGTTCGGACAGGGGAGTCACTGAAGCTTTCTTT
cdr3_aa: CASSSDRGVTEAFF

v_call: TRBV3-1
j_call: TRBJ2-1
clone_size: NA
d_call: NA
cdr3_nt: TGTGCCAGCAGCTCCCGGGCCCTAGGATCTGAGCAGTTCTTC
cdr3_aa: CASSSRALGSEQFF

v_call: TRBV20-1
j_call: TRBJ2-7
clone_size: once
d_call: TRBD1
cdr3_nt: TGCAGTGCTACCCTACCCGGGGCGACAGGGGGCTACGAGCAGTACTTC
cdr3_aa: CSATLPGATGGYEQYF

v_call: TRBV7-9
j_call: TRBJ2-1
clone_size: NA
d_call: NA
cdr3_nt: TGTGCCAGCAGCTCGAATACCCAGGGTTTAAAGCAGTTCTTC
cdr3_aa: CASSSNTQGLKQFF

v_call: TRBV7-2
j_call: TRBJ2-4
clone_size: NA
d_call: NA
cdr3_nt: TGTGCCAGCAGCTTAGCGCTCCAGCGTGTAGCCAAAAACATTCAGTACTTC
cdr3_aa: CASSLALQRVAKNIQYF

v_call: TRBV20-1
j_call: TRBJ2-7
clone_size: NA
d_call: NA
cdr3_nt: TGCAGTGCTAGAAAACTTACCTACGAGCAGTACTTC
cdr3_aa: CSARKLTYEQYF

v_call: TRBV4-3
j_call: TRBJ2-7
clone_size: NA
d_call: NA
cdr3_nt: TGCGCCAGCAGCGCAGGACCAGTCTGGGGTTACGAGCAGTACTTC
cdr3_aa: CASSAGPVWGYEQYF

v_call: TRBV7-6
j_call: TRBJ2-3
clone_size: NA
d_call: NA
cdr3_nt: TGTGCCAGCAGCGATCCTAGCGATAGCACAGATACGCAGTATTTT
cdr3_aa: CASSDPSDSTDTQYF

v_call: TRBV4-3
j_call: TRBJ2-1
clone_size: many
d_call: TRBD1
cdr3_nt: TGCGCCAGCAGCCAAGATCTGACAGGGGGCGATTCCAATGAGCAGTTCTTC
cdr3_aa: CASSQDLTGGDSNEQFF

v_call: TRBV4-1
j_call: TRBJ1-4
clone_size: NA
d_call: NA
cdr3_nt: TGCGCCAGCAGCCAAGATCCGGCAGGTTTTTTAAAAAGACTGTTTTTT
cdr3_aa: CASSQDPAGFLKRLFF

v_call: TRBV5-6
j_call: TRBJ1-1
clone_size: NA
d_call: NA
cdr3_nt: TGTGCCAGCAGCTTGGTAGGAAAGAACACTGAAGCTTTCTTT
cdr3_aa: CASSLVGKNTEAFF

v_call: TRBV10-2
j_call: TRBJ2-7
clone_size: few
d_call: NA
cdr3_nt: TGCGCCAGCACCCTCCAGGGCGAGCAGTACTTC
cdr3_aa: CASTLQGEQYF

v_call: TRBV29-1
j_call: TRBJ2-5
clone_size: NA
d_call: NA
cdr3_nt: TGCAGCGCCGTGGGACGCAGACCTCAAGAGACCCAGTACTTC
cdr3_aa: CSAVGRRPQETQYF

v_call: TRBV20-1
j_call: TRBJ2-3
clone_size: NA
d_call: NA
cdr3_nt: TGCAGTGGCCGACTAGTGCGCACAGATACGCAGTATTTT
cdr3_aa: CSGRLVRTDTQYF

v_call: TRBV5-1
j_call: TRBJ2-7
clone_size: NA
d_call: NA
cdr3_nt: TGCGCCAGCAGCTTGGATCAGGGGCGGTACGAGCAGCACTTC
cdr3_aa: CASSLDQGRYEQHF